The 18 T cell receptor beta chains listed next were all sequenced from one sample in a study of blood T cell repertoires in COVID-19. Clones were read by immunoSEQ multiplex PCR, and TCRdb kept only the in-frame ones, dropping some. Here the sample spans a few hundred thousand clones, more than 85% being singletons. The sequencing input was PBMCs or T cells enriched from blood (not recorded which). These receptors came from a woman in her thirties or forties who had been exposed to COVID-19.

This chain joins TRBV19 and TRBJ2-2; no reliable D call. Trimming took 6 bases from V and 4 from J, leaving 12 bases between them. CDR3 length: 14 residues. Germline V gene lookup returns CDR1 LNHDA and CDR2 SQIVND (reference sequence). CDR3 residues: CASRGIESTGELFF. DNA for the CDR3: TGTGCCAGTAGGGGCATAGAGTCCACCGGGGAGCTGTTTTTT.

The rearrangement uses TRBV5-4 and TRBJ1-4; 7 positions match TRBD1. Germline assignment: CDR1 SGHNT and CDR2 YYREEE (reference sequence). The CDR3 is made up of 17 amino acids. V gave up 0 bases and J gave up 7 bases; unmatched junction bases: 12. The CDR3 region is CASSLGLAGTAIEKLFF. Written as DNA, the CDR3 is TGTGCCAGCAGCTTGGGGTTGGCCGGGACAGCCATTGAAAAACTGTTTTTT.

This chain links TRBV6-5 with TRBJ1-1, with a possible D match to TRBD1 (5 bases). The ends were cut back, 2 bases at V and 1 base at J, with 5 bases in the middle. CDR3 length: 13 amino acids. CDR1 is MNHEY, CDR2 SVGAGI, per germline. CDR3 coding DNA: TGTGCCAGCAGTTACGACAGGAACACTGAAGCTTTCTTT. This encodes CASSYDRNTEAFF.

The chain joins TRBV27 to TRBJ1-1; D not certain. Germline V CDR1 and CDR2: MNHEY, SMNVEV (reference sequence). CDR3 length: 13 amino acids. The V end lost 6 bases, the J end lost 10 bases, and 18 bases lay between the germline ends. CDR3 coding DNA: TGTGCCAGCAGGGCCCGTGATGGCCTGGTAGCTTTCTTT. Translating gives CASRARDGLVAFF.

The CDR3 sequence: CASKGSFLNNEQFF. In DNA, the CDR3 is TGTGCCAGCAAGGGGTCCTTTTTGAACAATGAGCAGTTCTTC. This sequence joins TRBV2 and TRBJ2-1; tentatively, D is TRBD1 (5 bases). V was pared by 7 bases and J by 5 bases, with 15 bases between. The length of the CDR3 is 14 residues. Germline V gene sequence: CDR1 SNHLY, CDR2 FYNNEI.

V gene TRBV18 combines with J gene TRBJ1-1, with TRBD1 matching over 8 bases. Germline V CDR1 and CDR2: KGHSH, LQKENI. The trim removed 5 bases at V and 1 base at J, leaving 6 bases unmatched. There are 15 residues in the CDR3. The DNA of the CDR3 is TGTGCCAGCTCAACTCTGGGACAGGCGAACACTGAAGCTTTCTTT. This encodes CASSTLGQANTEAFF.

The chain's CDR3 is CAWRISSYNSPLHF. DNA for the CDR3: TGTGCCTGGAGGATCAGCTCCTATAATTCACCCCTCCACTTT. The gene calls are TRBV30 and TRBJ1-6; D is uncertain. CDR1 and CDR2 from the germline V gene are GTSNPN and SVGIG (reference sequence). CDR3 length equals 14 residues. V was pared by 3 bases and J by 0 bases, with 6 bases between. The whole variable domain, filled in from reference TRBV30 and TRBJ1-6, reads SQTIHQWPATLVQPVGSPLSLECTVEGTSNPNLYWYRQAAGRGLQLLFYSVGIGQISSEVPQNLSASRPQDRQFILSSKKLLLSDSGFYLCAWRISSYNSPLHFGNGTRLTVT.

This clone was counted only a few times. This chain links TRBV10-1 with TRBJ2-5, with 7 bases matching TRBD2. The V and J ends lost 6 bases and 9 bases, in that order; junction bases with no gene match: 13. The germline gives CDR1 WNHNN, CDR2 SYGVQD (reference sequence). The CDR3 totals 14 residues. This CDR3 is CASSPIGLESPQYF. DNA of the CDR3: TGCGCCAGCAGCCCAATCGGACTAGAAAGTCCCCAGTACTTC.

The chain joins TRBV6-5 to TRBJ2-1; possibly TRBD2 for D (5 bases). In germline, CDR1 is MNHEY, CDR2 SVGAGI. The length of the CDR3 is 11 residues. Between the trimmed V and J ends, which lost 6 bases and 9 bases, there was a span of 9 bases. CDR3 coding DNA: TGTGCCAGCAGACGACTAAGTGAGCAGTTCTTC. Translating gives CASRRLSEQFF.

This clone was seen more than once but under ten times. This sequence joins TRBV7-9 and TRBJ2-2; D may be TRBD1 (6 bases). The V end was cut by 6 bases, the J end by 6 bases, with 20 bases between. CDR1 and CDR2 from the germline V gene are SEHNR and FQNEAQ (reference sequence). This CDR3 has 16 amino acids. The CDR3 loop reads CASRAPGRGQPGELFF. For the CDR3, the DNA is TGTGCCAGCAGAGCCCCCGGCAGGGGCCAACCCGGGGAGCTGTTTTTT.

V and J are TRBV24-1 and TRBJ2-5; a weak D match, TRBD1 (6 bases). Germline CDR1 KGHDR, CDR2 SFDVKD. The CDR3 is 13 amino acids. Trimming removed 5 bases at V and 5 bases at J, with 11 bases between. CDR3 protein: CATSGHRVETQYF. CDR3 coding DNA: TGTGCCACCAGTGGTCACAGGGTTGAGACCCAGTACTTC.

This chain connects TRBV5-1 to TRBJ1-4; 7 bases match TRBD1. Trimming took 2 bases from V and 5 from J; bases not matched to a gene: 6. Looked up from germline, CDR1 is SGHRS and CDR2 is YFSETQ. The CDR3 spans 15 residues. CDR3 region: CASSLGTETNEKLFF. The CDR3 bases are TGCGCCAGCAGCTTAGGGACAGAGACCAATGAAAAACTGTTTTTT.

V is TRBV5-1 and J is TRBJ2-1; 12 bases agree with TRBD2. The germline CDR1 and CDR2 sequences are SGHRS and YFSETQ. CDR3 size: 14 residues. With V trimmed by 8 bases and J by 6 bases, 6 bases remained unmatched. This chain's CDR3 is CASRLAGEVNEQFF. In nucleotides, the CDR3 is TGCGCCAGTCGACTAGCGGGAGAGGTCAATGAGCAGTTCTTC.

The genes are TRBV9 and TRBJ2-2; 13 bases agree with TRBD2. CDR3 length equals 19 residues. Looked up from germline, CDR1 is SGDLS and CDR2 is YYNGEE. The trim removed 7 bases at V and 4 bases at J, leaving 16 bases unmatched. Here the CDR3 DNA reads TGTGCCAGCCCGGACCGACTAGCGGGAGGCCGGACTCTCACCGGGGAGCTGTTTTTT. Its translation: CASPDRLAGGRTLTGELFF.

This chain links TRBV12-3 or TRBV12-4 with TRBJ2-2; tentatively, D is TRBD2 (6 bases). This CDR3 has 13 residues. The ends were cut back, 5 bases at V and 7 bases at J, with 11 bases in the middle. CDR3 sequence reads: CASSLGLSGELFF. Here the CDR3 DNA reads TGTGCCAGCAGTCTGGGACTTAGCGGGGAGCTGTTTTTT.

In this sample, this clone turned up once. The chain carries TRBV7-3 and TRBJ2-1; TRBD2 matches 13 bases. The CDR3 sequence is 16 residues long. V was clipped by 5 bases and J by 2 bases; unmatched bases: 3. The V gene's germline CDR1 is SGHTA and CDR2 FQGTGA. For the CDR3, the DNA is TGTGCCAGCAGCCAGGGACTAGCGGGAACCTACAATGAGCAGTTCTTC. This gives the protein CASSQGLAGTYNEQFF.

This chain uses TRBV30 with TRBJ1-2, with D perhaps matching TRBD1 (5 bases). This CDR3 contains 14 residues. CDR1 GTSNPN and CDR2 SVGIG come from the germline V gene (reference sequence). Trimming removed 0 bases at V and 2 bases at J, with 10 bases between. CDR3 residues: CAWSVLAGNYGYTF. The CDR3 coding sequence is TGTGCCTGGAGTGTACTGGCAGGGAACTATGGCTACACCTTC.

V usage is TRBV7-8 and J usage is TRBJ2-4; tentative D call: TRBD2 (6 bases). V lost 6 bases and J lost 3, with 18 bases in between. The CDR3 loop spans 16 amino acids. The germline V gene encodes CDR1 SGHVS and CDR2 FQNEAQ. The CDR3 is CASREGTSYGKNIQYF. The CDR3 DNA sequence: TGTGCCAGCAGGGAGGGGACCTCTTACGGCAAAAACATTCAGTACTTC.